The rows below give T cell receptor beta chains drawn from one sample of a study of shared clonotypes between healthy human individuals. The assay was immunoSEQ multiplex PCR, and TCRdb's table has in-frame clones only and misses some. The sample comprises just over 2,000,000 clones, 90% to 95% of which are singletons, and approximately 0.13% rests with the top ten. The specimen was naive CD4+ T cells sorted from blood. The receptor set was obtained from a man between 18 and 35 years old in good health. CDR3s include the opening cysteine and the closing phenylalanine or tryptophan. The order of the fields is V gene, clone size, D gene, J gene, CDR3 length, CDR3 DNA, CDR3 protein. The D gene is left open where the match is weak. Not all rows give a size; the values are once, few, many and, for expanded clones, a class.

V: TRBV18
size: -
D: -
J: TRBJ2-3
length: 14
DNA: TGTGCCAGCTCACCGAGCGTACACACAGATACGCAGTATTTT
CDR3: CASSPSVHTDTQYF

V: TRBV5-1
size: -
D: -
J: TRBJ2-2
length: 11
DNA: TGCGCCAGCACAGACACCGGGGAGCTGTTTTTT
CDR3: CASTDTGELFF

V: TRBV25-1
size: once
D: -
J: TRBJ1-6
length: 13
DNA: TGTGCCAGCAGTGAACCGGGGTCCAGTACCCTCCACTTT
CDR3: CASSEPGSSTLHF

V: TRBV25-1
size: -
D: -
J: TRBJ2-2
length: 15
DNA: TGTGCCATCTCGGAAGACCGTCCGAACACCGGGGAGCTGTTTTTT
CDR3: CAISEDRPNTGELFF

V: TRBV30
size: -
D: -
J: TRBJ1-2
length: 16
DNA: TGTGCCTGGAGCCCCCAGCGGGGGGGCGCGGTCTATGGCTACACCTTC
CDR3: CAWSPQRGGAVYGYTF

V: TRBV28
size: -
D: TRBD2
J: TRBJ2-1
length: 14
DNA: TGTGCCAGCAGTTTGGAGCGGGGGGCCTTCAGGCAGTTCTTC
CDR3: CASSLERGAFRQFF

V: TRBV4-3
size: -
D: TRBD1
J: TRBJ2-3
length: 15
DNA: TGCGCCAGCAGCCAAGAGGACAGGCCCGATTTTACGCAGTATTTT
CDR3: CASSQEDRPDFTQYF

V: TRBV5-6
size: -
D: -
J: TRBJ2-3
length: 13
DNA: TGTGCCAGCAGCCCCCAGGGATCAGATACGCAGTATTTT
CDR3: CASSPQGSDTQYF

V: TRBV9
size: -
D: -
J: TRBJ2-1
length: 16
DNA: TGTGCCAGCAGCGTAGAGGGGGAGGCAGTACAAAATGAGCAGTTCTTC
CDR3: CASSVEGEAVQNEQFF

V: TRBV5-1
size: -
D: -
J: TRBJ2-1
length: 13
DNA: TGCGCCAGCAGTATTACTAGCCCCAATGAGCAGTTCTTC
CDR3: CASSITSPNEQFF

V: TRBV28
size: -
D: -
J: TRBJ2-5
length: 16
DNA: TGTGCCAGCAGTTTTCGAGGGCGGGGAGATCAAGAGACCCAGTACTTC
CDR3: CASSFRGRGDQETQYF

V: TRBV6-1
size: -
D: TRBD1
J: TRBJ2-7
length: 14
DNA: TGTGCCAGCAGGGACACAGGGGGCAAGTACGAGCAGTACTTC
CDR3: CASRDTGGKYEQYF

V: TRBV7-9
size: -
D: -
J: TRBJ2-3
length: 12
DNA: TGTGCCAGCAGCCTACAGGGAGATACGCAGTATTTT
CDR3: CASSLQGDTQYF

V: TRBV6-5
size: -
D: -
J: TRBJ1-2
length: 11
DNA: TGTGCCAGCAGCCCGGGCTATGGCTACACCTTC
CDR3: CASSPGYGYTF

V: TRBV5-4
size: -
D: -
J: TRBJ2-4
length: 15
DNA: TGTGCCAGCAGCTTGGAAGGGACAGCCAAAAACATTCAGTACTTC
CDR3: CASSLEGTAKNIQYF

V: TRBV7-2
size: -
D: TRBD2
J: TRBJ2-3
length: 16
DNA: TGTGCCAGCAGCCCTGGGCTAGCGGGGGGGACAGATACGCAGTATTTT
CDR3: CASSPGLAGGTDTQYF

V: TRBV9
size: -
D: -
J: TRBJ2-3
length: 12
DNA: TGTGCCAGCAGTGGCGACACCACGCAACAGTATTTT
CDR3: CASSGDTTQQYF

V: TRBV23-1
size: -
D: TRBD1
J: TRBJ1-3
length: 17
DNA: TGCGCCAGCAGTCAATTCAGCGGACAGGGGGCCGATCACACCATATATTTT
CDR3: CASSQFSGQGADHTIYF

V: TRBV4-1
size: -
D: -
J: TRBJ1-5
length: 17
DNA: TGCGCCAGCAGCCAAGATGGGGGAGACTATAGCAATCAGCCCCAGCATTTT
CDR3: CASSQDGGDYSNQPQHF

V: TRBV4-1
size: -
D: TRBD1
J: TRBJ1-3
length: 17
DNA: TGCGCCAGCAGCCAACCAGCCAAGGACAGGGGGCGGAACACCATATATTTT
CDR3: CASSQPAKDRGRNTIYF

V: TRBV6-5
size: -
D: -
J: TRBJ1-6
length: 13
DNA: TGTGCCAGCAGCAGGGAAAGGGGCTCACCCCTCCACTTT
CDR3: CASSRERGSPLHF

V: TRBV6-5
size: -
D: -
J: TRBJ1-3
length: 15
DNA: TGTGCCAGCAGTTACGGCCGGAACTCTGGAAACACCATATATTTT
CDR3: CASSYGRNSGNTIYF

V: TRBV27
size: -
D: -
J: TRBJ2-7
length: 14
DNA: TGTGCCAGCAGTTCGGACTGGACCTCCTACGAGCAGTACTTC
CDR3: CASSSDWTSYEQYF

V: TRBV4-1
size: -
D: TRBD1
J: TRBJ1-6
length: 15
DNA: TGCGCCAGCAGCCAACCCGACAGGGACAATTCACCCCTCCACTTT
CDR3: CASSQPDRDNSPLHF

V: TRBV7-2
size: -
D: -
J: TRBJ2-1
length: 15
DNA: TGTGCCAGCAGCACGATAGGGGGGCGGGTCAATGAGCAGTTCTTC
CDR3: CASSTIGGRVNEQFF

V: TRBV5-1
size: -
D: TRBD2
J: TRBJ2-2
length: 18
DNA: TGCGCCAGCAGCTTGGCTCTAGCGGGGGGCCCAAACACCGGGGAGCTGTTTTTT
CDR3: CASSLALAGGPNTGELFF

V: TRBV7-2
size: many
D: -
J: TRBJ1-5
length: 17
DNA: TGTGCCAGCAGCTTGGGCTCGGGGACCTCCGTTTATCAGCCCCAGCATTTT
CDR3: CASSLGSGTSVYQPQHF

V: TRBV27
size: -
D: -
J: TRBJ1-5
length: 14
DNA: TGTGCCAGCAGCGCTATAACAGGGAATCAGCCCCAGCATTTT
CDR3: CASSAITGNQPQHF

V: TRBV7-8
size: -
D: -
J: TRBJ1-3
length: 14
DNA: TGTGCCAGCAGCTTAGCAGGGTCAGGAAACACCATATATTTT
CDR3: CASSLAGSGNTIYF

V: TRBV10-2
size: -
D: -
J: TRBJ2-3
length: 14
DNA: TGCGCCAGCAGTGCGAGAGGGGGGGCAGATACGCAGTATTTT
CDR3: CASSARGGADTQYF

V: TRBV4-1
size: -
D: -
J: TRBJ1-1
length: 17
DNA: TGCGCCAGCAGCCCACCACGGGGGGAGGGGCGGAACACTGAAGCTTTCTTT
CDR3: CASSPPRGEGRNTEAFF

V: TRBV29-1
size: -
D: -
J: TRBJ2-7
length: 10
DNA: TGCAGCGTCGAGGACTACGAGCAGTACTTC
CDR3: CSVEDYEQYF

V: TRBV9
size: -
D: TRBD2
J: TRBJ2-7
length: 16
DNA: TGTGCCAGCAGCCCTGGCCGGACTAGCGGGAACTACGAGCAGTACTTC
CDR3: CASSPGRTSGNYEQYF

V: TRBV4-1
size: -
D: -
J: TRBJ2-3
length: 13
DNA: TGCGCCAGCAGCCAAGCGGGGGGCTGGACGCAGTATTTT
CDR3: CASSQAGGWTQYF

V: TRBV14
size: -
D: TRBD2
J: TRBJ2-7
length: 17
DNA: TGTGCCAGCAGCCAAGTATCGACGGCTAGCGGGGGAGGCGAGCAGTACTTC
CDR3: CASSQVSTASGGGEQYF

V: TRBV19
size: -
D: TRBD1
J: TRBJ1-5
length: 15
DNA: TGTGCCAGTAGTATTATGGGACAGGGTTATCAGCCCCAGCATTTT
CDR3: CASSIMGQGYQPQHF

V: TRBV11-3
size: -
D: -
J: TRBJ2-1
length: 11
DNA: TGTGCCAGCAGCGGAACGGGAGAGCAGTTCTTC
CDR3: CASSGTGEQFF

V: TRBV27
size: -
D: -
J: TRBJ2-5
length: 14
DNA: TGTGCCAGCAGTATAAGGGTGGGGCAAGAGACCCAGTACTTC
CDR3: CASSIRVGQETQYF

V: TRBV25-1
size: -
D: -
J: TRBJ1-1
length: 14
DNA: TGTGCCAGCAGTGAAGGATCGGTGAACACTGAAGCTTTCTTT
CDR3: CASSEGSVNTEAFF

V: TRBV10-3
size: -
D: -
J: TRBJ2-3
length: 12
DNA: TGTGCCATCAGTTCTAGCACAGATACGCAGTATTTT
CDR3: CAISSSTDTQYF

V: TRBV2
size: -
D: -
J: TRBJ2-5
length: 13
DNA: TGTGCCAGCAGAGCCTCTAGACAAGAGACCCAGTACTTC
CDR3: CASRASRQETQYF

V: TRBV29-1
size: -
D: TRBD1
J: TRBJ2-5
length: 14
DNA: TGCAGCGTCCTAGGACAGGGCGTACGGGAGACCCAGTACTTC
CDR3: CSVLGQGVRETQYF

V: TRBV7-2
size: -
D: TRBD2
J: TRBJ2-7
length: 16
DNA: TGTGCCAGCAGCTTAGTCAGGTTAGCGGGAGTTGGTGAGCAGTACTTC
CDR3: CASSLVRLAGVGEQYF

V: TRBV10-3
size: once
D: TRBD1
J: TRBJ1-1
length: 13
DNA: TGTGCCATCAGTGCAGGGGGTGGTACTGAAGCTTTCTTT
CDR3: CAISAGGGTEAFF

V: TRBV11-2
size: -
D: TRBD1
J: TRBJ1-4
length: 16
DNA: TGTGCCAGCAGCTTGACAGGGGGCAAAGGAAATGAAAAACTGTTTTTT
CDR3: CASSLTGGKGNEKLFF

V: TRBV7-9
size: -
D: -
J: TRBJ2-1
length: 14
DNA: TGTGCCAGCAGCTTAGGTGAGGGGACGGATGAGCAGTTCTTC
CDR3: CASSLGEGTDEQFF

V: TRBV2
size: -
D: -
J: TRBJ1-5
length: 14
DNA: TGTGCCAGCAGTGTCGGGGTAGGGAATCAGCCCCAGCATTTT
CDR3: CASSVGVGNQPQHF

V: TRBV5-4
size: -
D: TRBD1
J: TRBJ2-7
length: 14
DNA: TGTGCCAGCACCCCGGACAGGGGGTTTGGCGAGCAGTACTTC
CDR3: CASTPDRGFGEQYF

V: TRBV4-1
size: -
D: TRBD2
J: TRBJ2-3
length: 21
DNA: TGCGCCAGCAGCCGCCTCGTGGCTAGCGGGGCTTCTGTAAGCCCCACAGATACGCAGTATTTT
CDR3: CASSRLVASGASVSPTDTQYF

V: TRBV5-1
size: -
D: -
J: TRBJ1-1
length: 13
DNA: TGCGCCAGCAGCTTCGGACAGAACACTGAAGCTTTCTTT
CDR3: CASSFGQNTEAFF

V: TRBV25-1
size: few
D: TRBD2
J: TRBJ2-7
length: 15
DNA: TGTGCCAGCAGGGGGGCTAGCGGGGCTTCCTACGAGCAGTACTTC
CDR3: CASRGASGASYEQYF

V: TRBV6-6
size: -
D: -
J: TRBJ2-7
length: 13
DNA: TGTGCCAGCCTCTCGGCCCTGGCCTACGAGCAGTACTTC
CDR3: CASLSALAYEQYF

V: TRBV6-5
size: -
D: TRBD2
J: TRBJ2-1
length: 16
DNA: TGTGCCAGCAGTTCTAGCGGGAGGAAAGTCTACAATGAGCAGTTCTTC
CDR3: CASSSSGRKVYNEQFF

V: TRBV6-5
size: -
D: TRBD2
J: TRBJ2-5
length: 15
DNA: TGTGCCAGCAGCCCCGGGGTAGCGGGATCAGAGACCCAGTACTTC
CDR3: CASSPGVAGSETQYF

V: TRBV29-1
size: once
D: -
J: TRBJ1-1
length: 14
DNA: TGCAGCGTTGCCCGAGGGGGGGTGAACACTGAAGCTTTCTTT
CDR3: CSVARGGVNTEAFF

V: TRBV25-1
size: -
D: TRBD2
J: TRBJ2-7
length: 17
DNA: TGTGCCAGCAGTCTCTCCTATCGACTAGCGGGGTTCTACGAGCAGTACTTC
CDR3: CASSLSYRLAGFYEQYF

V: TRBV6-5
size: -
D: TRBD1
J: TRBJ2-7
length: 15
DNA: TGTGCCAGCAGTCTCCGGGACAGGGGGCGATACGAGCAGTACTTC
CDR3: CASSLRDRGRYEQYF

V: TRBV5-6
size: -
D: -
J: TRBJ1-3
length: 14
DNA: TGTGCCAGCAGTTTTGGTCCTTCGGGAAACACCATATATTTT
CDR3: CASSFGPSGNTIYF